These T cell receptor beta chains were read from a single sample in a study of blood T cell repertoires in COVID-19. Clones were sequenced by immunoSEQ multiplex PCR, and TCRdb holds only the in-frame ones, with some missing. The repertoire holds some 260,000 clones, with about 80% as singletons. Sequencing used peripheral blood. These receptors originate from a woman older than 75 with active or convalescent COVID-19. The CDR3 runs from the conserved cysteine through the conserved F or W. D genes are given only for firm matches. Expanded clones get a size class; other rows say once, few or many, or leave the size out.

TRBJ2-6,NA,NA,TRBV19,CASSQAVSGANVLTF,TGTGCCAGTAGCCAGGCCGTCTCTGGGGCCAACGTCCTGACTTTC
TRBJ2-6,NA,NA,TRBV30,CARQGSGANVLTF,TGTGCCCGTCAGGGGTCTGGGGCCAACGTCCTGACTTTC
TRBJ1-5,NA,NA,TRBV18,CASSQGLPVGQPQHF,TGTGCCAGCTCCCAGGGACTGCCAGTGGGTCAGCCCCAGCATTTT
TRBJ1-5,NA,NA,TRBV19,CASSIRRGAWAQHF,TGTGCCAGTAGTATCCGACGGGGGGCTTGGGCCCAGCATTTT
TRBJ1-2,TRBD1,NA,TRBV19,CASSTGWTGVYGYTF,TGTGCCAGTAGTACTGGTTGGACAGGGGTCTATGGCTACACCTTC
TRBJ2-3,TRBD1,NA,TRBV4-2,CASSQDAGGNVGPDTQYF,TGTGCCAGCAGCCAAGACGCAGGGGGAAATGTCGGCCCAGATACGCAGTATTTT
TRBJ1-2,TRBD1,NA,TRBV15,CATIAGTGNGYTF,TGTGCCACCATCGCCGGGACAGGTAATGGCTACACCTTC
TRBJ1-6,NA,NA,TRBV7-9,CASSLASDSPLHF,TGTGCCAGCAGCTTAGCGTCGGATTCACCCCTCCACTTT
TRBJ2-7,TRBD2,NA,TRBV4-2,CASSQELAGDYKQYF,TGTGCCAGCAGCCAAGAGCTAGCGGGGGATTATAAGCAGTACTTC
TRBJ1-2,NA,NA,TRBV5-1,CASSSSGATNYGYTF,TGCGCCAGCAGCTCCTCAGGGGCAACAAACTATGGCTACACCTTC
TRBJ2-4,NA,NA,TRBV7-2,CASSLQPTGYRNIQYF,TGTGCCAGCAGCTTACAACCAACAGGGTATCGAAACATTCAGTACTTC
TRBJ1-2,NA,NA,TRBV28,CASTGTNYGYTF,TGTGCCAGCACCGGGACTAACTATGGCTACACCTTC
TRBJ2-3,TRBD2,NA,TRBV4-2,CASSQEGLAGVGTDTQYF,TGTGCCAGCAGCCAAGAGGGACTAGCGGGAGTGGGGACAGATACGCAGTATTTT
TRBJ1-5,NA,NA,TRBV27,CASAGGLGNQPQHF,TGTGCCAGCGCCGGGGGGCTAGGCAATCAGCCCCAGCATTTT
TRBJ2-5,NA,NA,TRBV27,CASSFPGVETQYF,TGTGCCAGCAGTTTCCCGGGGGTTGAGACCCAGTACTTC
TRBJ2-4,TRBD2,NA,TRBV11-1,CASSQSTAGISIQYF,TGTGCCAGCAGCCAATCCACAGCGGGAATTAGCATTCAGTACTTC
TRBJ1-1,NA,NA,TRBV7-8,CASSLVRHNTEAFF,TGTGCCAGCAGCTTAGTCAGACACAACACTGAAGCTTTCTTT
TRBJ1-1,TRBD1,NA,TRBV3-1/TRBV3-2,CASSQGQGLNTEAFF,TGTGCCAGCAGCCAAGGACAGGGACTCAACACTGAAGCTTTCTTT
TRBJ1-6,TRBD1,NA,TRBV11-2,CASSLGQNNSPLHF,TGTGCCAGCAGCCTGGGACAGAATAATTCACCCCTCCACTTT
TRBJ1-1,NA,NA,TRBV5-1,CASSSQLEVSGEAFF,TGCGCCAGCAGCTCCCAGCTCGAGGTTTCGGGTGAAGCTTTCTTT
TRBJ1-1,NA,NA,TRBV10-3,CAISEVRGNVAFF,TGTGCCATCAGTGAGGTCAGGGGTAATGTGGCTTTCTTT
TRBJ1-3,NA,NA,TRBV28,CASKSAGGPGREGNTIYF,TGTGCCAGCAAATCTGCCGGGGGGCCGGGACGGGAGGGAAACACCATATATTTT
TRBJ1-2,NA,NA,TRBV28,CASSLSSNYGYTF,TGTGCCAGCAGTTTATCGTCGAACTATGGCTACACCTTC
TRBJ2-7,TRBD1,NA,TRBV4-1,CASSQDGQGEKQYF,TGCGCCAGCAGCCAAGACGGACAGGGAGAGAAGCAGTACTTC
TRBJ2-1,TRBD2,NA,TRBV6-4,CASSDNGGGASNEQFF,TGTGCCAGCAGTGACAATGGCGGGGGGGCCAGCAATGAGCAGTTCTTC
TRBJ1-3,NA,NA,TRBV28,CASSPPGETGNTIYF,TGTGCCAGCAGTCCCCCGGGGGAGACGGGAAACACCATATATTTT
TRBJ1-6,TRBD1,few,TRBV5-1,CASSYGTVGSPLHF,TGCGCCAGCAGCTATGGGACAGTGGGTTCACCCCTCCACTTT
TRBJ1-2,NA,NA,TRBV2,CASSERRQGLGYGYTF,TGTGCCAGCAGTGAAAGGCGGCAGGGGTTAGGCTATGGCTACACCTTC
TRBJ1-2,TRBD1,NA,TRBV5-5,CASSLMTGVMGYTF,TGTGCCAGCAGCTTGATGACAGGGGTTATGGGCTACACCTTC
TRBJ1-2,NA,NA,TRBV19,CASTPGYGYTF,TGTGCCAGTACTCCAGGGTATGGCTACACCTTC
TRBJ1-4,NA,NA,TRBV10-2,CASITGRSANEKLFF,TGCGCCAGCATTACGGGAAGGTCGGCTAATGAAAAACTGTTTTTT
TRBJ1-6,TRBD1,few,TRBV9,CASRGQGVNSPLHF,TGTGCCAGCAGGGGACAGGGGGTAAATTCACCCCTCCACTTT
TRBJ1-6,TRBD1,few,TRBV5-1,CASSSDRDSPLHF,TGCGCCAGCAGCTCGGACAGGGACTCACCCCTCCACTTT
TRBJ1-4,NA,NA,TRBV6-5,CASSYSFGANEKLFF,TGTGCCAGCAGTTACTCCTTCGGGGCTAATGAAAAACTGTTTTTT
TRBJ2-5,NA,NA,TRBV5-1,CASSFQGGETQYF,TGCGCCAGCAGCTTCCAGGGTGGAGAGACCCAGTACTTC
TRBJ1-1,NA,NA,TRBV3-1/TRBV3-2,CASSQPIPGLLAEAFF,TGTGCCAGCAGCCAACCTATCCCGGGTCTCTTAGCTGAAGCTTTCTTT
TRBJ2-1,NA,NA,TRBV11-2,CASSFGSYNEQFF,TGTGCCAGCAGCTTCGGTTCCTACAATGAGCAGTTCTTC
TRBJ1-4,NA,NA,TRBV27,CASSFGSGMGKTNEKLFF,TGTGCCAGCAGTTTTGGGTCAGGGATGGGGAAGACTAATGAAAAACTGTTTTTT
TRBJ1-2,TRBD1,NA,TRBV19,CASSIVQGAQFRTF,TGTGCCAGTAGTATCGTGCAGGGGGCGCAGTTTAGGACCTTC
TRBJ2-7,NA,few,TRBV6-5,CASRDEDRYYEQYF,TGTGCCAGCAGGGATGAGGACAGATACTACGAGCAGTACTTC
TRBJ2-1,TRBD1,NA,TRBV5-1,CASSLVGATGTGQYNEQFF,TGCGCCAGCAGCTTGGTAGGGGCTACGGGGACAGGGCAGTACAATGAGCAGTTCTTC
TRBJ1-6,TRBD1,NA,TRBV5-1,CASSLEQGAYSPLHF,TGCGCCAGCAGCTTGGAACAGGGGGCATATTCACCCCTCCACTTT
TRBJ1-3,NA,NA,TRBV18,CASSPGTGNTIYF,TGTGCCAGCTCACCAGGCACTGGAAACACCATATATTTT
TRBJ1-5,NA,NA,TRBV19,CASSIQGFRDNQPQHF,TGTGCCAGTAGTATACAGGGGTTTCGGGACAATCAGCCCCAGCATTTT
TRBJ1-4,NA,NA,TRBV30,CAWNGPSTNEKLFF,TGTGCCTGGAACGGTCCTTCAACTAATGAAAAACTGTTTTTT
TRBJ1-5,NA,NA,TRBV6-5,CASSYGLSNQPQHF,TGTGCCAGCAGTTACGGGCTAAGCAATCAGCCCCAGCATTTT